This T cell receptor beta chain derives from a study of T-cell reconstitution after alpha-beta-depleted transplantation in children. Notes on the study in general: T-cell numbers and diversity, one year after transplant, stemmed largely from T cells that were newly produced. Diversity of TCRbeta at day 60 was high in some patients, arising from surviving recipient T cells and thymic progenitors.

Unique molecular identifiers were incorporated when the TCRbeta library was constructed. TCRdb passed the PCR reads through MiXCR, listing each CDR3 protein once. The sample yields more than 200,000 distinct CDR3 sequences, around a sixth seen once. This clonotype was seen more than once but under ten times. Its antigen remains unknown. The sequence was obtained from a male patient aged 2-15 years who had a stem cell transplant for acute lymphoblastic leukemia, so the T cells may come from the graft donor. Sequencing was performed on PBMCs, mostly from graft donor cells, taken 360 days after TCRalphabeta/CD19-depleted stem cell transplant.

The CDR3: CASSRRPSGTENTEAFF. The DNA for the CDR3 is TGTGCCAGCAGCCGGAGGCCATCCGGGACGGAGAACACTGAAGCTTTCTTT. The V and J genes are TRBV7-6 and TRBJ1-1; tentative D call: TRBD1 (5 bases). The CDR3 runs to 17 residues. Germline assignment: CDR1 SGHVS and CDR2 FNYEAQ. The V end lost 5 bases, the J end lost 1 base, and 20 bases lay between the germline ends.